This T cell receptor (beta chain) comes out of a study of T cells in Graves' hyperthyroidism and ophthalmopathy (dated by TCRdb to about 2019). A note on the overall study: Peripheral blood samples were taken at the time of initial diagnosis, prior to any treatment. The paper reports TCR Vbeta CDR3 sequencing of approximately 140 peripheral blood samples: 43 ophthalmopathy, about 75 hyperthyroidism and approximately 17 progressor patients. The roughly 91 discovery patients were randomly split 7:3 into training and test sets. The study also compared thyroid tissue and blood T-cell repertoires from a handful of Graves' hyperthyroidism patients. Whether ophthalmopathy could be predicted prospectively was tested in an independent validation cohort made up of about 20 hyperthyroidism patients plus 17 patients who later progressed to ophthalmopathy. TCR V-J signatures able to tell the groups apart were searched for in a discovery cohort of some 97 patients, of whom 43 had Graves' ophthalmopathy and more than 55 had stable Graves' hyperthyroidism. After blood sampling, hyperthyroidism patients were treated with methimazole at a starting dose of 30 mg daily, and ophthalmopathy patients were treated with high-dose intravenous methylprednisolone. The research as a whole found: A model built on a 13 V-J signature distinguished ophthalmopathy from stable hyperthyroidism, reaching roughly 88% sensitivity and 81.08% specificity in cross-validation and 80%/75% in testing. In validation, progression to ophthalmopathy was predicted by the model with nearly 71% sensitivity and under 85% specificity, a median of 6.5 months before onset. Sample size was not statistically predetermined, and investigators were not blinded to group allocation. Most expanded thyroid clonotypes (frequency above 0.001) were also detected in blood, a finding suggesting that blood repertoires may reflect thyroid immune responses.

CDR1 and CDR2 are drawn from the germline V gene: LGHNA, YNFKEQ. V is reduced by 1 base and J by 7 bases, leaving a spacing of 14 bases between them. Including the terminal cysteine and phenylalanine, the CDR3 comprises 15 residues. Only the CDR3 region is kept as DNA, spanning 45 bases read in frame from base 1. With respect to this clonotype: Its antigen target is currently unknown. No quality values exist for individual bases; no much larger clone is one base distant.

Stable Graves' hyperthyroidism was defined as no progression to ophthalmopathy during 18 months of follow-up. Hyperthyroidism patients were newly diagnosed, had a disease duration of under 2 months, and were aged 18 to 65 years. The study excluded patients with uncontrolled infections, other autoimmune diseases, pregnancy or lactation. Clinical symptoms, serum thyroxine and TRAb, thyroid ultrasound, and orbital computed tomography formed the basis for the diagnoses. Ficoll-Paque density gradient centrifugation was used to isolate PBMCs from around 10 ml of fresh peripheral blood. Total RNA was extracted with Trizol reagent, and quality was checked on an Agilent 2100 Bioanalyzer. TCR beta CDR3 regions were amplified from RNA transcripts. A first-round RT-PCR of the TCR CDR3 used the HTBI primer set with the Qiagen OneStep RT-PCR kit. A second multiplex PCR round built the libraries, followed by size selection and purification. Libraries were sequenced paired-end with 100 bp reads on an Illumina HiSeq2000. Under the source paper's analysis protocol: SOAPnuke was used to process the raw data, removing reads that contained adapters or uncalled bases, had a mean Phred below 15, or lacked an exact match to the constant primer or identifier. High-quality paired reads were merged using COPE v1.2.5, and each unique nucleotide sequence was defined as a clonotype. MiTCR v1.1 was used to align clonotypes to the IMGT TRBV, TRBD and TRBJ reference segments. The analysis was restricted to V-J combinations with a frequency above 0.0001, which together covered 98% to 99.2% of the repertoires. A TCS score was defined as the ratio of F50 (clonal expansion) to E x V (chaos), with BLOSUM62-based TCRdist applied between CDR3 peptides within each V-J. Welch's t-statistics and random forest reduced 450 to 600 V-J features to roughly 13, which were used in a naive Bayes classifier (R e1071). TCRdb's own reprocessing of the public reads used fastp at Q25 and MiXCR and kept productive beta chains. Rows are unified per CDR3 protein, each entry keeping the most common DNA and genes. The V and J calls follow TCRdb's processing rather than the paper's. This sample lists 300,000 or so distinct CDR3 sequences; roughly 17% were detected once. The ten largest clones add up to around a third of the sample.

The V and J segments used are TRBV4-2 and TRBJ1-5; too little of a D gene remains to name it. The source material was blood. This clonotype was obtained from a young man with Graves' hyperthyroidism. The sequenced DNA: TGTGCCAGCAGCCAAGTGTGGGTTCCCCCCCAGCCCCAGCATTTT. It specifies CASSQVWVPPQPQHF.